A single sample is the source of the 24 T cell receptor beta chains below, sequenced in a study of cytomegalovirus exposure and HLA in healthy donors. Method: immunoSEQ multiplex PCR; TCRdb's copy keeps in-frame clones and lacks some. The table has 130,000 to 150,000 clones, about 90% seen once. Material for sequencing was PBMCs. Receptors were obtained from a woman aged 18-35 years in good health and CMV-seropositive.

The CDR3 coding sequence is TGTGCCAGCAGGCTTGGCAGGGGGAAACTGTTTTTT. Translation: CASRLGRGKLFF. The chain is built from TRBV2 and TRBJ1-4; TRBD1 matches 7 bases. The trim removed 6 bases at V and 11 bases at J, leaving 6 bases unmatched. Germline loops: CDR1 SNHLY, CDR2 FYNNEI. The CDR3 is 12 residues long.

The V call is TRBV5-1, the J call TRBJ2-3; TRBD1 agrees at 7 bases. With 1 base clipped from V and 0 bases from J, the junction kept 2 bases outside the gene matches. CDR1 SGHRS and CDR2 YFSETQ come from the germline V gene. The CDR3 runs to 15 residues. The CDR3 DNA reads as TGCGCCAGCAGCTTGCCGACAGGGAGCACAGATACGCAGTATTTT. Its translation is CASSLPTGSTDTQYF.

In this sample, this clone turned up a few times. This chain uses TRBV4-2 with TRBJ1-1; 8 bases are a match to TRBD1. V shed 1 base, J shed 4 bases, and the junction held 5 bases outside the gene matches. CDR1 and CDR2 from the germline V gene are LGHNA and YNFKEQ. The CDR3 consists of 15 residues. CDR3 DNA: TGTGCCAGCAGCCAAGTACGAACAGGGGGCACTGAAGCTTTCTTT. This encodes CASSQVRTGGTEAFF.

The J gene is TRBJ1-1, the V gene TRBV6-5; TRBD1 matches at 9 bases. Trimming at V came to 0 bases and at J to 11 bases, leaving 13 bases not matched to a gene. CDR1 and CDR2 from the germline V gene are MNHEY and SVGAGI. The CDR3 covers 16 residues. The CDR3 region has the DNA TGTGCCAGCAGTTACTCGATTAGGGACAGGGCCGTTGCGGCTTTCTTT. Translated: CASSYSIRDRAVAAFF.

The chain combines TRBV9 with TRBJ1-1; D not certain. The germline V gene has CDR1 SGDLS and CDR2 YYNGEE. V was pared by 0 bases and J by 1 base, with 4 bases between. This CDR3 is 13 amino acids long. CDR3 region: CASSVAPNTEAFF. In DNA form, the CDR3 reads TGTGCCAGCAGCGTAGCTCCGAACACTGAAGCTTTCTTT.

This chain connects TRBV6-1 to TRBJ1-4; D gene ambiguous. Germline CDR1 MNHNS, CDR2 SASEGT. The CDR3 has 13 residues. V lost 2 bases, J lost 5 bases, and 6 bases lay in between. The chain's CDR3 is CASSEYENEKLFF. Written as DNA, the CDR3 is TGTGCCAGCAGTGAATATGAGAATGAAAAACTGTTTTTT.

The chain recombines TRBV15 with TRBJ2-1, with D hard to call. The germline gives CDR1 LNHNV, CDR2 YYDKDF (reference sequence). Trimming cost V 7 bases and J 8 bases, with 18 bases left between them. This CDR3 is 14 amino acids long. In DNA, the CDR3 is TGTGCCACCAAGGTGATGCTGGGCGCTGATGAGCAGTTCTTC. It codes for CATKVMLGADEQFF.

Written as DNA, the CDR3 is TGTGCCACCGCCCGACAGGGCCCTGGGGCCAACGTCCTGACTTTC. As protein: CATARQGPGANVLTF. The rearrangement uses TRBV19 and TRBJ2-6, with TRBD1 identical over 7 bases. The CDR3 length is 15 residues. Looked up from germline, CDR1 is LNHDA and CDR2 is SQIVND (reference sequence). V lost 10 bases and J lost 2; bases outside the gene matches: 8. The full variable domain, with the rest looked up from reference TRBV19 and TRBJ2-6, is DGGITQSPKYLFRKEGQNVTLSCEQNLNHDAMYWYRQDPGQGLRLIYYSQIVNDFQKGDIAEGYSVSREKKESFPLTVTSAQKNPTAFYLCATARQGPGANVLTFGAGSRLTVL.

This sequence joins TRBV9 and TRBJ1-3, with D uncertain. Germline V gene sequence: CDR1 SGDLS, CDR2 YYNGEE. Between the trimmed V and J ends, which lost 3 bases and 4 bases, there was a span of 20 bases. The CDR3 contains 17 residues. CDR3: CASSAAAGGFTGNTIYF. CDR3 sequence (DNA): TGTGCCAGCAGCGCCGCCGCTGGAGGCTTTACCGGAAACACCATATATTTT.

The chain combines TRBV2 with TRBJ1-2, with D maybe TRBD1 (6 bases). V was cut by 10 bases and J by 4 bases, with 16 bases left in between. This CDR3 contains 13 residues. Germline CDR1 reads SNHLY; CDR2 reads FYNNEI. Here the CDR3 DNA reads TGTGCCACCTTCCGAGGGGGGGTCTATGGCTACACCTTC. Its translation: CATFRGGVYGYTF.

This clone has a single count. V and J are TRBV5-1 and TRBJ1-2, with D hard to call. Trimming left V 5 bases short and J 1 base short, with 9 bases between. This CDR3 is 13 amino acids long. Germline CDR1 is SGHRS and CDR2 is YFSETQ. The CDR3: CASRVTSNYGYTF. The CDR3, as DNA: TGCGCCAGCAGAGTCACAAGTAACTATGGCTACACCTTC.

This clone has a single count. This chain links TRBV9 with TRBJ1-2, with 10 bases matching TRBD1. J was trimmed by 6 bases and V by 0 bases; bases with no gene match: 11. Germline lookup yields CDR1 SGDLS and CDR2 YYNGEE. The CDR3 length is 17 residues. For the CDR3, the DNA is TGTGCCAGCAGCGTAGGGGACAGGGGTGGCTCGAGGCATGGCTACACCTTC. Encoded protein: CASSVGDRGGSRHGYTF.

The chain is built from TRBV4-3 and TRBJ1-2; the D gene is possibly TRBD1 (6 bases). CDR3 length: 14 amino acids. CDR1 and CDR2 from the germline V gene are LGHNA and YSLEER. The V gene lost 0 bases and the J gene lost 8 bases, with 13 bases spanning the gap. The CDR3 sequence: CASSQEPGEGGYTF. DNA of the CDR3: TGCGCCAGCAGCCAAGAGCCAGGGGAGGGCGGCTACACCTTC.

The J gene is TRBJ2-3, the V gene TRBV29-1, with D unresolved. Germline V gives CDR1 SQVTM, CDR2 ANQGSEA. CDR3 size: 12 residues. Trimming left V 7 bases short and J 0 bases short, with 8 bases between. The chain's CDR3 is CSAETSTDTQYF. The CDR3 DNA is TGCAGCGCTGAGACAAGCACAGATACGCAGTATTTT.

The CDR3: CASSQPDRANTEAFF. The CDR3 DNA is TGCGCCAGCAGCCAACCGGACAGGGCGAACACTGAAGCTTTCTTT. This rearrangement joins TRBV4-1 to TRBJ1-1; 8 positions agree with TRBD1. CDR1 and CDR2 from the germline V gene are MGHRA and YSYEKL. V lost 2 bases to trimming and J lost 1 base; unmatched junction nucleotides: 3. The CDR3 is made up of 15 amino acids.

The rearrangement uses TRBV7-9 and TRBJ2-3; 11 nucleotides agree with TRBD1. Germline CDR1 SEHNR, CDR2 FQNEAQ (reference sequence). J lost 3 bases, V lost 5 bases, and 7 bases had no gene match. The CDR3 is 16 amino acids. CDR3 sequence reads: CASSRGQGARTDTQYF. CDR3 nucleotide sequence: TGTGCCAGCAGCCGCGGACAGGGGGCGCGAACAGATACGCAGTATTTT.

The V and J genes are TRBV5-4 and TRBJ2-3, with 10 positions matching TRBD2. The CDR3 runs to 15 residues. The V segment lost 2 bases and the J segment 5 bases; nucleotides outside the gene matches: 5. Germline-derived CDR1 and CDR2 are SGHNT and YYREEE (reference sequence). This CDR3 reads CASSFTSGEGDTQYF. The CDR3 DNA follows: TGTGCCAGCAGCTTTACTAGCGGGGAGGGAGATACGCAGTATTTT.

This chain uses TRBV5-1 with TRBJ1-1; 10 bases line up with TRBD1. CDR1 is SGHRS and CDR2 is YFSETQ in the germline V gene. After removal of 4 bases from V and 0 bases from J, the junction contained 3 bases not matched to a gene. The CDR3 is 15 residues long. The CDR3 bases are TGCGCCAGCAGCGGGGACAGGGGACTGAACACTGAAGCTTTCTTT. Protein product: CASSGDRGLNTEAFF.

The V gene is TRBV7-2, the J gene TRBJ2-7; 13 bases are shared with TRBD2. Germline CDR1 reads SGHTA; CDR2 reads FQGNSA. The CDR3 loop spans 14 amino acids. J was trimmed by 7 bases and V by 5 bases; bases with no gene match: 5. CDR3 sequence: CASSPGLAGVEQYF. CDR3 DNA sequence: TGTGCCAGCAGCCCCGGACTAGCGGGGGTTGAGCAGTACTTC. Complete variable domain (other parts from reference TRBV7-2 and TRBJ2-7): GAGVSQSPSNKVTEKGKDVELRCDPISGHTALYWYRQSLGQGLEFLIYFQGNSAPDKSGLPSDRFSAERTGGSVSTLTIQRTQQEDSAVYLCASSPGLAGVEQYFGPGTRLTVT.

The chain couples TRBV18 to TRBJ1-1; D is possibly TRBD1 (5 bases). V was trimmed by 3 bases and J by 4 bases, leaving 12 bases between them. This CDR3 is 14 amino acids long. Germline values: CDR1 KGHSH, CDR2 LQKENI. CDR3 region: CASSPTVVGTEAFF. The CDR3, as DNA: TGTGCCAGCTCACCGACAGTGGTGGGCACTGAAGCTTTCTTT.

The V and J genes are TRBV18 and TRBJ1-5, with 7 bases that match TRBD1. V dropped 3 bases and J dropped 3; count of bases not matched to a gene: 5. Germline V gene lookup returns CDR1 KGHSH and CDR2 LQKENI. CDR3 size: 15 residues. The CDR3 spells CASSPTGSDNQPQHF. The CDR3 DNA is TGTGCCAGCTCACCGACAGGGTCGGACAATCAGCCCCAGCATTTT. The whole variable domain, remainder taken from reference TRBV18 and TRBJ1-5, is NAGVMQNPRHLVRRRGQEARLRCSPMKGHSHVYWYRQLPEEGLKFMVYLQKENIIDESGMPKERFSAEFPKEGPSILRIQQVVRGDSAAYFCASSPTGSDNQPQHFGDGTRLSIL.

This chain links TRBV7-2 with TRBJ1-4; TRBD1 aligns across 8 bases. The junction had 9 bases not matched to a gene; V was cut back by 5 bases and J by 4 bases. This CDR3 has 16 residues. Germline V gene data show CDR1 as SGHTA and CDR2 as FQGNSA. The CDR3 is CASSGLQGGYNEKLFF. The CDR3 region has the DNA TGTGCCAGCAGCGGATTACAGGGGGGATATAATGAAAAACTGTTTTTT.

To note about this clone: One end of the junction fails to match germline, which may point to a read error. The V call is TRBV19, the J call TRBJ1-1; 10 positions agree with TRBD1. Germline V lookup: CDR1 LNHDA, CDR2 SQIVND (reference sequence). The CDR3 totals 13 residues. The CDR3 DNA reads TGTGCCAGTAGTCCCCAGACAGGGGGCGGGCAGCTCTTT. Protein product: CASSPQTGGGQLF.

The chain combines TRBV28 with TRBJ2-7, with D unresolved. V was clipped by 5 bases and J by 2 bases, with 16 bases between them. Germline lookup yields CDR1 MDHEN and CDR2 SYDVKM. The CDR3 length is 15 residues. The CDR3 nucleotides are TGTGCCAGCAGTGACGGCGCGGCAAACCCCTACGAGCAGTACTTC. It specifies CASSDGAANPYEQYF.